The entry that follows covers one TCR beta chain sequence. What it binds is unknown. These data originate in a study of a mutant IDH1 vaccine in newly diagnosed glioma. Study results and caveats: It seemed that pseudoprogression was not linked to changes in the top peripheral T cell clonotypes.

Profiling relied on immunoSEQ multiplex PCR, and the TCRdb table lists in-frame clones only, not all of them. Of about 36,000 clones detected, 80% to 95% appear once; the ten largest clones hold 18%. Germline CDR1 is SQVTM and CDR2 is ANQGSEA. The CDR3 has 14 residues. Trimming cost V 6 bases and J 0 bases; bases outside gene matches: 4. The sample's time point: baseline, week 1 (first vaccination visit). Treatment described: pre-vaccination baseline after standard-of-care therapy. Each donor presented with a new WHO grade 3 or 4 astrocytoma that tested IDH1-mutant and showed ATRX loss. The source is a man younger than 30 with glioma. The source was PBMCs, collected from a glioma patient treated with radiotherapy, temozolomide or both. This chain joins TRBV29-1 and TRBJ2-1; 8 bases map to TRBD2. DNA of the CDR3: TGCAGCGTACAGCGGGAGCGCTCCTACAATGAGCAGTTCTTC. It specifies CSVQRERSYNEQFF.